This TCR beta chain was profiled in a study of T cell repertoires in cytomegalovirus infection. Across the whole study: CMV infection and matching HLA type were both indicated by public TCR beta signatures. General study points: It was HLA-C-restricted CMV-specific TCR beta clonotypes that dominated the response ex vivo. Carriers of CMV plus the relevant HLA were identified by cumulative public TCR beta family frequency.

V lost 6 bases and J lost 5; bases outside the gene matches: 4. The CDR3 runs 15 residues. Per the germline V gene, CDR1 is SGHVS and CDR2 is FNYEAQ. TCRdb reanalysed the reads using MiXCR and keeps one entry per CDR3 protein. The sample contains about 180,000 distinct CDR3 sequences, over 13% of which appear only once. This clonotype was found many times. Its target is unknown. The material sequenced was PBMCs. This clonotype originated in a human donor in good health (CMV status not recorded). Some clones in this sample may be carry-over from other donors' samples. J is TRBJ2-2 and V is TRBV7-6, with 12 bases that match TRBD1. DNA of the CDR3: TGTGCCAGCAGTCGGGACAGGGGGCATACCGGGGAGCTGTTTTTT. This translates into CASSRDRGHTGELFF.